This T cell receptor (beta chain) was captured by sequencing in a study of CD8 T cells in ankylosing spondylitis. V shed 1 base and J shed 7 bases, with 11 bases lying between them. This CDR3 is built from 13 residues. Per the germline V gene, CDR1 is LGHDT and CDR2 is YNNKEL (reference sequence). MiXCR was run by TCRdb on the 5' RACE reads, yielding one entry per CDR3 protein. Of about 36,000 distinct CDR3 sequences in the sample, 9.5% to 11% were seen once. The sequenced sample was synovial fluid, either unsorted or a sorted T cell fraction (not recorded which). The clonotype originates from a male donor with ankylosing spondylitis. The chain couples TRBV3-1 to TRBJ2-7; D uncertain. CDR3 in amino acids: CASSQGTAREQYF. In DNA, the CDR3 is TGTGCCAGCAGCCAAGGGACGGCCCGGGAGCAGTACTTC.